This T cell receptor beta chain was sequenced during a study of lymphopenia after photon versus proton radiotherapy (dated by TCRdb to the late 2010s). In terms of the full investigation: The study compared the immunological effects of photon versus proton radiation therapy in patients with gastrointestinal tumors who developed high-grade lymphopenia. The goal of the study was to characterize the differences between the two radiation modalities in how they affect the immune system. The cohort included over 15 patients with gastrointestinal tumors who developed lymphopenia after receiving either photon or proton therapy. General findings and caveats noted by the study authors: Once the lymphocyte count had reached its nadir, the repertoires of photon-treated patients showed oligoclonal expansion, particularly of CD8+ Temra cells, and this expansion drove the decline in diversity. Among patients across the cohort who died, overall survival time showed an inverse correlation with a larger post-nadir drop in TCR diversity. The survival association was assessed only in patients who died, and the authors presented better survival with proton therapy as a possibility rather than a demonstrated result. During treatment, patients who received proton therapy stayed relatively stable, whereas patients who received photon therapy lost naive T cells and TCR diversity and gained effector/memory populations.

Library generation was performed with the immunoSEQ multiplex PCR assay. T cell repertoires were profiled with deep sequencing of rearranged TCR beta loci together with multiparametric flow cytometry. What TCRdb holds here is the immuneACCESS table cut down to in-frame rearrangements. Part of the clones is not present; checked against another copy, under half of the missing clones reflect an unresolved V gene, and the others are unexplained. For this sample the table gives roughly 30,000 clones, of which around 90% were detected only once. Around 6.5% of the sample lies in the top ten. About this clone: It has no known antigen specificity. No quality values exist for individual bases; no much larger clone is one base distant.

This TCR derives from a woman between 45 and 60 years old with pancreatic cancer. The specimen was peripheral blood, collected from a patient treated with photon-based radiotherapy.

The CDR3 region reads CASSRLAGVSYNEQFF. The DNA sequence reads TGTGCCAGCAGCCGGCTAGCGGGTGTCTCCTACAATGAGCAGTTCTTC. This chain joins TRBV7-9 to TRBJ2-1, with 8 central nucleotides matching TRBD2. CDR1 and CDR2, per the germline V gene (reference sequence), are SEHNR and FQNEAQ. Trimmed from V: 5 bases; trimmed from J: 0 bases; junction bases lacking a gene match: 6. Spanning cysteine to phenylalanine, the CDR3 consists of 16 amino acids. Only CDR3 DNA remains: 48 bases, in frame from the first base.